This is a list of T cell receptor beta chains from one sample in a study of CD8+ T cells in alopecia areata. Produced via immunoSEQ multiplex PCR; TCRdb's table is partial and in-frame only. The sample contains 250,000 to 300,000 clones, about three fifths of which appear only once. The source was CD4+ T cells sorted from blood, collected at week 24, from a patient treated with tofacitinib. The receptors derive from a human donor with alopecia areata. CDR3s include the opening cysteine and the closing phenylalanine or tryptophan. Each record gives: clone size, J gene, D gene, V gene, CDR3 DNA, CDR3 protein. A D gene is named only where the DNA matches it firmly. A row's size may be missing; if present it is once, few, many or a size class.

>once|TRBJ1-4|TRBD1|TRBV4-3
TGCGCCAGCAGCCAGGAACAGGGGGGACTGGGAACTAATGAAAAACTGTTTTTT
CASSQEQGGLGTNEKLFF
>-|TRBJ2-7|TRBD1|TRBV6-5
TGTGCCAGCAGTTCCCAATACAGGGGATACGAGCAGTACTTC
CASSSQYRGYEQYF
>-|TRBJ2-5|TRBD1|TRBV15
TGTGCCACCAGTCCACCGACAGGGAAGCTACAGACCCAGTACTTC
CATSPPTGKLQTQYF
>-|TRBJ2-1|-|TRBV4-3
TGCGCCAGCAGCCAGGGGGTCTCCTACAATGAGCAGTTCTTC
CASSQGVSYNEQFF
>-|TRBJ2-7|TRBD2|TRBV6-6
TGTGCCAGCAGCCCCTACCGGGCGGGAGCTTTGGGCGAGCAGTACTTC
CASSPYRAGALGEQYF
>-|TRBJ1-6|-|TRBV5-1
TGCGCCAGCAGCGCCGACCGGGCCACCAATTCACCCCTCCACTTT
CASSADRATNSPLHF
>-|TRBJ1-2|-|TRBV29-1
TGCAGCTCCCAAGGGTGGCAGAACTATGGCTACACCTTC
CSSQGWQNYGYTF
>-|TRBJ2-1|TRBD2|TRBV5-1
TGCGCCAGCAGCTTGACGACCCGGGAGGATGAGCAGTTCTTC
CASSLTTREDEQFF
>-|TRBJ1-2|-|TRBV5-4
TGTGCCAGCAGCTTGGTAACGGACAGTCCATATGGCTACACCTTC
CASSLVTDSPYGYTF
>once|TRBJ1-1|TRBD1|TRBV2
TGTGCCAGCAGTGAACGGGACAGGGCCACTGAAGCTTTCTTT
CASSERDRATEAFF
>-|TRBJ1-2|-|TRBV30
TGTGCCTGGAGTTCCCCCGCGAGGGGTCATGGCTACACCTTC
CAWSSPARGHGYTF
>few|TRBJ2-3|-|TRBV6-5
TGTGCCAGTGGTATACAGGGAAAGGGAGCAGATACGCAGTATTTT
CASGIQGKGADTQYF
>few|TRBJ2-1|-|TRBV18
TGTGCCAGCTCACCACTAGCAGTGGGAGCCGAGTTCTTC
CASSPLAVGAEFF
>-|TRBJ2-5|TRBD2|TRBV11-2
TGTGCCAGCAGCTTCTCTGAAGGGAGGGGGACCCAGTACTTC
CASSFSEGRGTQYF
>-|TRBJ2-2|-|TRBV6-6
TGTGCCAGCACCCGCTCCAGGACCGGGGAGCTGTTTTTT
CASTRSRTGELFF
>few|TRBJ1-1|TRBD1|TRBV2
TGTGCCAGCTTAATGGACAGGGGGCCGAACACTGAAGCTTTCTTT
CASLMDRGPNTEAFF
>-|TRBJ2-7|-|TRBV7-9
TGTGCCAGCAGCTCGGGGCAGGGTCCGATCGAGCAGTACTTC
CASSSGQGPIEQYF
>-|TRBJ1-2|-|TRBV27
TGTGCCAGCAGTTTTTCACGACAGGCCCACTATGGCTACACCTTC
CASSFSRQAHYGYTF
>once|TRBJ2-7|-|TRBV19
TGTGCCAGTAGGACTGAATACGAGCAGTACTTC
CASRTEYEQYF
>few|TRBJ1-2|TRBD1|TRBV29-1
TGCAGCGTTGGACAGGGAACTAACTATGGCTACACCTTC
CSVGQGTNYGYTF
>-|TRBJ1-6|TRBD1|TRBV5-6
TGTGCCAGCAGCTTCCGGGACAGCGATTCACCCCTCCACTTT
CASSFRDSDSPLHF
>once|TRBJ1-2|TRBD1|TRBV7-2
TGTGCCAGCAGCCCCGCCCCCCCGGGACAGGGGGCTGGAGTCTATGGCTACACCTTC
CASSPAPPGQGAGVYGYTF
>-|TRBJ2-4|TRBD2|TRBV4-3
TGCGCCAGCAGCCCCAGCGGGCGGGGGAAGTTCGCCAAAAACATTCAGTACTTC
CASSPSGRGKFAKNIQYF
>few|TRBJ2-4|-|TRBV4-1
TGCGCCAGCAGCCAAGTGGCTCTCGTCAAAAACATTCAGTACTTC
CASSQVALVKNIQYF
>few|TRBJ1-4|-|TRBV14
TGTGCCAGCAGCCAGCAGCTGCTAAATGAAAAACTGTTTTTT
CASSQQLLNEKLFF
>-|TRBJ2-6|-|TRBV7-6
TGTGCCAGCAGTCCGAACTCTGGGGCCAACGTCCTGACTTTC
CASSPNSGANVLTF
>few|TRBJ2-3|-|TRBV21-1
TGTGCCAGCACCTTAAGGGATACGCAGTATTTT
CASTLRDTQYF
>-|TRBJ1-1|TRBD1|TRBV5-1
TGCGCCAGCAGCGTCGGACAGGGGAGCACTGAAGCTTTCTTT
CASSVGQGSTEAFF
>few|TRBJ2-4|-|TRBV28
TGTGCCAGCAGTTCCGGTGGACTAGCCAAAAACATTCAGTACTTC
CASSSGGLAKNIQYF
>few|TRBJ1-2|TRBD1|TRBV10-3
TGTGCCTCCAAGGACAGGGTGCTTCGCTATGGCTACACCTTC
CASKDRVLRYGYTF
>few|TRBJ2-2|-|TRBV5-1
TGCGCCAGCTCTCGGAGGGGAGGGAACACCGGGGAGCTGTTTTTT
CASSRRGGNTGELFF
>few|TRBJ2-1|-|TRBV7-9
TGTGCCAGCAGCCCAGGGAACTCCTACAATGAGCAGTTCTTC
CASSPGNSYNEQFF